The clone carrying this TCR beta chain was picked up many times. What it binds is not known. A single record per CDR3 protein comes from TCRdb applying MiXCR to the 5' RACE reads. The table records hundreds of thousands of distinct CDR3 sequences, 25% to 30% of them present only once. This sample stems from a study of CD8 T cells in ankylosing spondylitis. Whole-study results and caveats: A motif of 7 to 9 highly homologous TCR beta variants was seen as apparently characteristic of ankylosing spondylitis blood.

Germline V CDR1 and CDR2: WSHSY, SAAADI. The J segment lost 3 bases and the V segment lost 6 bases, leaving 5 bases of the junction unmatched. There are 14 residues in the CDR3. The V and J genes are TRBV10-2 and TRBJ2-3; 8 bases are shared with TRBD1. This receptor was identified in a male donor with ankylosing spondylitis. Sequenced material: blood, either unsorted or a sorted T cell fraction (not recorded which). The DNA of the CDR3 is TGCGCCAGCAGGAAAGGACAGGGAACAGATACGCAGTATTTT. Translating gives CASRKGQGTDTQYF.